The clone carrying this TCR beta chain appeared a few times. As yet, its antigen is unknown. MiXCR, run by TCRdb on the RT-PCR reads, gives a single entry per CDR3 protein. Of approximately 730,000 distinct CDR3 sequences in the sample, around 13% were seen once. The data stem from a study of response to subunit inactivated influenza vaccine. Study-level results: There was a suggestion from the authors that each seasonal influenza vaccination recruits few new T cells.

With V trimmed by 6 bases and J by 4 bases, 10 bases remained unmatched. This CDR3 is 14 amino acids long. CDR1 and CDR2 from the germline V gene are DFQATT and SNEGSKA (reference sequence). The chain is built from TRBV20-1 and TRBJ2-3, with 7 bases matching TRBD2. This sample comprised PBMCs from blood, obtained 14 days before vaccination. The sequence derives from a man in his forties or fifties who received an inactivated influenza vaccine. In DNA form, the CDR3 reads TGCAGTGCCCACAGAGCGGGAATGGCAGATACGCAGTATTTT. Translation: CSAHRAGMADTQYF.